The 23 T cell receptor beta chains below all came from one sample that was sequenced in a study of T-cell reconstitution after alpha-beta-depleted transplantation in children. Unique molecular identifiers were incorporated during preparation of the TCRbeta library. TCRdb itself ran the PCR reads through MiXCR, one entry per CDR3 protein. The sample lists fewer than 700,000 distinct CDR3 sequences, 10% to 15% seen once, with approximately 2.1% in the top ten. The specimen comprised PBMCs, mostly from graft donor cells, sampled 360 days after TCRalphabeta/CD19-depleted stem cell transplant. These receptor sequences come from a male patient younger than 18 who had a stem cell transplant for acute myeloid leukemia, so the T cells may come from the graft donor.

V gene TRBV5-5 combines with J gene TRBJ2-6; D is uncertain. From germline, CDR1 is SGHKS and CDR2 YYEKEE (reference sequence). Trimming removed 4 bases at V and 0 bases at J, with 11 bases between. The CDR3 has 16 residues. Written as DNA, the CDR3 is TGTGCCAGCAGCCTGGGTGTCAGCTCTGGGGCCAACGTCCTGACTTTC. It specifies CASSLGVSSGANVLTF.

This chain links TRBV4-1 with TRBJ2-3; weak D call: TRBD2 (5 bases). V dropped 0 bases and J dropped 4 bases, with 11 bases sitting between them. Germline CDR1 and CDR2: MGHRA and YSYEKL. CDR3 length: 15 amino acids. The chain's CDR3 is CASSQDRSAADTQYF. The CDR3 coding sequence is TGCGCCAGCAGCCAAGATCGTAGCGCAGCAGATACGCAGTATTTT.

This clonotype turned up a few times. The V gene is TRBV20-1, the J gene TRBJ2-1; 8 bases map to TRBD2. Germline V CDR1 and CDR2: DFQATT, SNEGSKA (reference sequence). This CDR3 has 15 residues. Losses at the gene ends were 5 bases for V and 1 base for J; bases not matched to a gene: 7. CDR3 in amino acids: CSAPNRGGSYNEQFF. The DNA of the CDR3 is TGCAGTGCTCCTAATCGGGGGGGATCCTACAATGAGCAGTTCTTC.

In its sample, this clonotype was seen many times. V and J are TRBV29-1 and TRBJ2-7; no clear D gene. The CDR3 is 15 amino acids. Germline values: CDR1 SQVTM, CDR2 ANQGSEA. V was shortened by 3 bases and J by 1 base, with 16 bases between the two germline ends. For the CDR3, the DNA is TGCAGCGTTGATACCGGGCACCGGGTGTCCTACGAGCAGTACTTC. Protein product: CSVDTGHRVSYEQYF.

J is TRBJ2-2 and V is TRBV11-2, with D perhaps TRBD2 (7 bases). Germline assignment: CDR1 SGHAT and CDR2 FQNNGV. The V and J ends lost 5 bases and 2 bases respectively, with 27 bases between them. CDR3 length: 20 residues. The CDR3 is CASSPRLAQTRGFNTGELFF. As DNA, the CDR3 is TGTGCCAGCAGCCCCAGACTAGCCCAAACCAGGGGATTTAACACCGGGGAGCTGTTTTTT.

The chain uses TRBV10-3 and TRBJ2-5, with 7 nucleotides matching TRBD1. Germline CDR1 is ENHRY and CDR2 is SYGVKD. The V segment lost 0 bases and the J segment 3 bases; nucleotides outside the gene matches: 10. The CDR3 is 17 amino acids. This chain's CDR3 is CAISESMDRIAKETQYF. CDR3 coding DNA: TGTGCCATCAGTGAGTCAATGGACAGGATTGCGAAAGAGACCCAGTACTTC.

This sequence joins TRBV11-2 and TRBJ2-5; D might be TRBD1 or TRBD2, each matching 5 bases. V dropped 4 bases and J dropped 5 bases, with 17 bases sitting between them. The CDR3 has 15 residues. CDR1 is SGHAT, CDR2 FQNNGV, per germline. The CDR3 protein is CASSSPGPWGETQYF. In DNA form, the CDR3 reads TGTGCCAGCAGCTCCCCGGGCCCGTGGGGGGAGACCCAGTACTTC.

The V gene is TRBV7-3, the J gene TRBJ2-7; D is unclear. Trimming removed 0 bases at V and 3 bases at J, with 6 bases between. The CDR3 has 13 amino acids. Germline V gene data show CDR1 as SGHTA and CDR2 as FQGTGA. The CDR3 sequence is CASSLTQYYEQYF. CDR3 nucleotide sequence: TGTGCCAGCAGCTTAACACAGTACTACGAGCAGTACTTC.

The chain carries TRBV27 and TRBJ2-6, with 7 bases matching TRBD1. Germline CDR1 MNHEY, CDR2 SMNVEV (reference sequence). CDR3 length equals 16 residues. V lost 9 bases and J lost 3; bases outside the gene matches: 11. In nucleotides, the CDR3 is TGTGCCAGACTAACAGGGGCGCACGGTGGGGCCAACGTCCTGACTTTC. Protein product: CARLTGAHGGANVLTF.

The V and J genes are TRBV20-1 and TRBJ1-2; tentatively, D is TRBD1 (5 bases). V lost 1 base, J lost 8 bases, and 11 bases lay in between. The germline gives CDR1 DFQATT, CDR2 SNEGSKA (reference sequence). CDR3 length: 12 amino acids. In nucleotides, the CDR3 is TGCAGTGCTAGAGTAGGGACCCAGGGCTACACCTTC. It codes for CSARVGTQGYTF.

The chain uses TRBV29-1 and TRBJ2-7, with 7 positions matching TRBD1. The CDR3 consists of 15 residues. In germline, CDR1 is SQVTM, CDR2 ANQGSEA. The V segment lost 3 bases and the J segment 4 bases; nucleotides outside the gene matches: 12. CDR3 DNA sequence: TGCAGCGTTGAGAGTCGTAGGGGGCATGGTTACGAGCAGTACTTC. Amino acids: CSVESRRGHGYEQYF.

As to this clonotype: The junction and the germline gene differ at one end; a read error may be behind it. The V gene is TRBV24-1, the J gene TRBJ2-2; no firm D call. CDR3 length equals 11 residues. In germline, CDR1 is KGHDR, CDR2 SFDVKD. In DNA, the CDR3 is TGTGCCACCAGTGATGGTATTAAGCTGATTTTT. This translates into CATSDGIKLIF.

The chain employs TRBV20-1 and TRBJ2-7; 7 nucleotides line up with TRBD1. The CDR3 loop spans 15 amino acids. V lost 3 bases, J lost 2 bases, and 10 bases stayed unmatched. Germline V lookup: CDR1 DFQATT, CDR2 SNEGSKA (reference sequence). CDR3 nucleotide sequence: TGCAGTGCTAGGAAACCCCGGGACAGCCCCTACGAGCAGTACTTC. Translated: CSARKPRDSPYEQYF.

This clonotype came up a few times. The chain uses TRBV4-3 and TRBJ2-3; 7 bases map to TRBD2. V was pared by 1 base and J by 4 bases, with 2 bases of the junction left unmatched. Germline CDR1 is LGHNA and CDR2 is YSLEER. The CDR3 is made up of 14 amino acids. Here the CDR3 reads CASSQVGRADTQYF. CDR3 coding DNA: TGCGCCAGCAGCCAAGTAGGGAGGGCAGATACGCAGTATTTT.

This clonotype was observed at least ten times. The CDR3 nucleotides read TGTGCCAGCAGCCATCCCCGGACTAGCGCGAGCACAGATACGCAGTATTTT. Amino acids: CASSHPRTSASTDTQYF. This rearrangement joins TRBV3-1 to TRBJ2-3; TRBD2 matches at 9 bases. Germline-derived CDR1 and CDR2 are LGHDT and YNNKEL (reference sequence). V shed 3 bases, J shed 0 bases, and the junction held 7 bases outside the gene matches. The length of the CDR3 is 17 residues.

V is TRBV5-1 and J is TRBJ2-4, with 8 bases identical to TRBD2. The CDR3 loop spans 17 amino acids. CDR1 and CDR2 from the germline V gene are SGHRS and YFSETQ. J was trimmed by 1 base and V by 0 bases; bases with no gene match: 6. DNA for the CDR3: TGCGCCAGCAGCTTGGCCCCTAGCGGGCCTGCCAAAAACATTCAGTACTTC. It encodes CASSLAPSGPAKNIQYF.

V usage is TRBV20-1 and J usage is TRBJ2-1; 8 positions match TRBD2. V shed 5 bases and J 10 bases; nucleotides not matched to a gene: 16. The germline gives CDR1 DFQATT, CDR2 SNEGSKA (reference sequence). The CDR3 extends over 15 amino acids. CDR3 coding DNA: TGCAGTGCTCGCCCCGGGGTAGCGGGAAAATGGGAGCAGTTCTTC. Protein: CSARPGVAGKWEQFF.

Only a few counts were recorded for this clonotype. The rearrangement uses TRBV7-2 and TRBJ2-1; 11 bases are a match to TRBD2. The J segment lost 9 bases and the V segment lost 2 bases, leaving 12 bases of the junction unmatched. The V gene's germline CDR1 is SGHTA and CDR2 FQGNSA. CDR3 length equals 17 residues. The CDR3 DNA sequence: TGTGCCAGCAGCTTACCTCAACTTGGACTAGCGGGCGGTGAGCAGTTCTTC. Its protein product is CASSLPQLGLAGGEQFF.

The table lists this clonotype with many counts. This chain links TRBV28 with TRBJ1-6, with TRBD1 matching 7 bases. The CDR3 runs 15 residues. The germline V gene encodes CDR1 MDHEN and CDR2 SYDVKM. The ends lost 3 bases at V and 7 bases at J; junction bases unmatched: 6. The CDR3 coding sequence is TGTGCCAGCAGTTTTATGAGACAGGGAAATTCACCCCTCCACTTT. Its protein is CASSFMRQGNSPLHF.

This clonotype was found many times. The J gene is TRBJ2-7, the V gene TRBV28; D is undetermined. Germline CDR1 reads MDHEN; CDR2 reads SYDVKM. This CDR3 comprises 12 residues. Trimming left V 4 bases short and J 2 bases short, with 6 bases between. Written as DNA, the CDR3 is TGTGCCAGCAGTTGGGGAACCTACGAGCAGTACTTC. This sequence encodes CASSWGTYEQYF.

This clonotype occurred many times. V is TRBV7-9 and J is TRBJ2-1; D gene uncertain. Germline loops: CDR1 SEHNR, CDR2 FQNEAQ (reference sequence). The CDR3 is 14 amino acids. Trimming left V 3 bases short and J 2 bases short, with 8 bases between. The CDR3 loop reads CASSFRQTYNEQFF. The CDR3 nucleotides are TGTGCCAGCAGCTTCCGACAAACCTACAATGAGCAGTTCTTC.

This clonotype showed up just a few times. The V call is TRBV4-1, the J call TRBJ2-2, with unresolved D. The V end was cut by 1 base, the J end by 5 bases, with 5 bases between. This CDR3 has 13 residues. Per germline, CDR1 MGHRA and CDR2 YSYEKL. The CDR3 loop reads CASSQAVTGELFF. The CDR3, as DNA: TGCGCCAGCAGCCAAGCGGTGACCGGGGAGCTGTTTTTT.

There are a few counts of this clonotype. The J gene is TRBJ2-2, the V gene TRBV12-3 or TRBV12-4; no clear D gene. CDR3 length equals 15 residues. V shed 2 bases and J shed 4 bases, with 11 bases lying between them. The CDR3 DNA reads TGTGCCAGCAGTTTACTTCTGGGGTCCACCGGGGAGCTGTTTTTT. The encoded protein is CASSLLLGSTGELFF.